A selection of T cell receptor beta chains follows, all from one sample in a study of blood T cell repertoires in COVID-19. Data came from immunoSEQ multiplex PCR; TCRdb stores just in-frame clones and leaves some out. This table holds roughly 250,000 clones, around three quarters found once. Sequences were obtained from peripheral blood. The origin of the receptors is a woman of 80 years or more with acute or convalescent COVID-19. CDR3s include the opening cysteine and the closing phenylalanine or tryptophan. Each record gives: V gene, clone size, D gene, J gene, CDR3 protein, CDR3 DNA. A D gene is named only where the DNA matches it firmly. Size values are once, few and many counts, or a class for expanded clones, and some rows have none.

>TRBV7-3|.|TRBD1|TRBJ2-7
CASSPSGTGNHEQYF
TGTGCCAGCAGCCCATCCGGGACAGGGAACCACGAGCAGTACTTC
>TRBV12-3/TRBV12-4|.|.|TRBJ1-1
CASRGGTEAFF
TGTGCCAGCAGGGGGGGCACTGAAGCTTTCTTT
>TRBV4-3|.|.|TRBJ1-6
CASSQERAGSVGSPLHF
TGCGCCAGCAGCCAAGAGAGGGCGGGGAGTGTCGGTTCACCCCTCCACTTT
>TRBV6-1|.|TRBD1|TRBJ1-5
CASSGVAGTGNQPQHF
TGTGCCAGCAGTGGGGTGGCCGGGACAGGGAATCAGCCCCAGCATTTT
>TRBV7-9|.|TRBD1|TRBJ2-5
CASSFGQGQGYQETQYF
TGTGCCAGCAGCTTCGGACAGGGACAAGGTTACCAAGAGACCCAGTACTTC
>TRBV18|.|.|TRBJ1-1
CASSPTEMNTEAFF
TGTGCCAGCTCACCTACAGAGATGAACACTGAAGCTTTCTTT
>TRBV6-5|once|.|TRBJ2-1
CASREGPLYNEQFF
TGTGCCAGCAGGGAGGGGCCGCTCTACAATGAGCAGTTCTTC
>TRBV5-4|many|.|TRBJ1-2
CASSPAGFQGYTF
TGTGCCAGCAGCCCGGCGGGGTTTCAGGGCTACACCTTC
>TRBV30|.|.|TRBJ1-2
CAWSVRGGYTF
TGTGCCTGGAGTGTAAGGGGTGGCTACACCTTC
>TRBV4-1|.|.|TRBJ1-5
CASSPTDSNQPQHF
TGCGCCAGCAGCCCCACAGATAGCAATCAGCCCCAGCATTTT
>TRBV11-2|.|.|TRBJ2-7
CASSPGERSEQYF
TGTGCCAGCAGCCCCGGGGAACGGAGTGAGCAGTACTTC
>TRBV6-1|.|.|TRBJ1-1
CASSDSAGEFF
TGTGCCAGCAGTGATTCGGCAGGGGAATTCTTT
>TRBV2|.|TRBD2|TRBJ2-1
CASSTTLTSGPSYNEQFF
TGTGCCAGCAGTACTACCTTGACTAGCGGGCCCTCCTACAATGAGCAGTTCTTC
>TRBV7-2|.|.|TRBJ2-3
CASSLMSGAVDTQYF
TGTGCCAGCAGCTTAATGTCAGGTGCTGTAGATACGCAGTATTTT
>TRBV3-1/TRBV3-2|.|TRBD2|TRBJ2-3
CASSLGLAARYTQYF
TGTGCCAGCAGCCTAGGACTAGCGGCGCGCTATACGCAGTATTTT
>TRBV19|.|.|TRBJ1-1
CASSIYAEAFF
TGTGCCAGTAGTATATACGCGGAAGCTTTCTTT
>TRBV25-1|.|TRBD2|TRBJ2-2
CASAQWAGGTGELFF
TGTGCCAGCGCCCAGTGGGCGGGAGGCACCGGGGAGCTGTTTTTT
>TRBV10-3|.|.|TRBJ2-1
CASKGGRGNEQFF
TGTGCCTCCAAGGGCGGCAGGGGTAATGAGCAGTTCTTC
>TRBV6-4|.|TRBD1|TRBJ1-2
CASRQTGTGPYGYTF
TGTGCCAGCAGGCAAACCGGGACAGGTCCATATGGCTACACCTTC
>TRBV5-4|once|.|TRBJ1-1
CASSPRGDNTEAFF
TGTGCCAGCAGCCCCAGGGGCGATAACACTGAAGCTTTCTTT
>TRBV29-1|.|.|TRBJ2-3
CSVGPSGSDTQYF
TGCAGCGTTGGGCCTAGTGGGTCAGATACGCAGTATTTT
>TRBV30|.|.|TRBJ2-2
CAWSGPWTFTGELFF
TGTGCCTGGAGTGGACCCTGGACTTTCACCGGGGAGCTGTTTTTT
>TRBV7-6|.|.|TRBJ2-7
CASSLEDRSSYEQYF
TGTGCCAGCAGCTTAGAAGACAGGAGCTCCTACGAGCAGTACTTC
>TRBV6-6|few|.|TRBJ1-2
CASSYTGVDGYTF
TGTGCCAGCAGTTACACCGGGGTTGATGGCTACACCTTC